This record concerns one TCR beta chain sequence. The antigen is unknown. The sample originates from a study of glioma-infiltrating T cells after dendritic cell vaccination. Study-level background: Glioblastoma patients came from Phase I and II dendritic cell vaccination trials. Monocyte-derived dendritic cells, cultured 7 to 8 days with IL-4 and GM-CSF, were pulsed with autologous tumor lysate.

Input was approximately 2.2 ug genomic DNA, or all available if less. Sequencing was performed with immunoSEQ multiplex PCR; in TCRdb, only in-frame clones are kept and a portion is missing. The sample includes about 38,000 clones, 70% to 85% of them seen just once. The V gene's germline CDR1 is SGHNT and CDR2 YENEEA. V lost 5 bases to trimming and J lost 5 bases; unmatched junction nucleotides: 2. This CDR3 region has 15 residues. Study-wide findings and caveats: Patients with more pretreatment TILs had longer time to progression and survival.

This TCR derives from a human donor with glioblastoma. The source was blood, collected before dendritic cell vaccination. The chain couples TRBV11-3 to TRBJ1-6; TRBD1 matches at 11 bases. CDR3 sequence (DNA): TGTGCCAGCAGCCGGGACAGGGGGAATAATTCACCCCTCCACTTT. This encodes CASSRDRGNNSPLHF.